This note documents a single TCR beta chain sequence. Its antigen is unidentified. V lost 0 bases, J lost 4 bases, and 10 bases lay in between. This CDR3 is 15 amino acids long. Germline CDR1 and CDR2: SGHNT and YYREEE (reference sequence). Clones were read by immunoSEQ multiplex PCR, and TCRdb kept only the in-frame ones, dropping some. This sample carries approximately 220,000 clones, approximately 90% of them seen once, and the ten largest clones take around 1.1%. The sample comes from a study of cytomegalovirus exposure and HLA in healthy donors. General observations from the study: Specific recognition of CMV antigens was confirmed in vitro for a few chains (all CMV-associated). That first-cohort TCR clusters tended to co-occur in the 95 to 150 validation repertoires was found in a later analysis.

The clonotype originates from a woman between 18 and 29 years old in good health and CMV-seronegative. The chain recombines TRBV5-4 with TRBJ2-2; D uncertain. The sample comprised PBMCs. The CDR3 DNA reads TGTGCCAGCAGCTTGGGCGGCGAATTCACCGGGGAGCTGTTTTTT. It codes for CASSLGGEFTGELFF.